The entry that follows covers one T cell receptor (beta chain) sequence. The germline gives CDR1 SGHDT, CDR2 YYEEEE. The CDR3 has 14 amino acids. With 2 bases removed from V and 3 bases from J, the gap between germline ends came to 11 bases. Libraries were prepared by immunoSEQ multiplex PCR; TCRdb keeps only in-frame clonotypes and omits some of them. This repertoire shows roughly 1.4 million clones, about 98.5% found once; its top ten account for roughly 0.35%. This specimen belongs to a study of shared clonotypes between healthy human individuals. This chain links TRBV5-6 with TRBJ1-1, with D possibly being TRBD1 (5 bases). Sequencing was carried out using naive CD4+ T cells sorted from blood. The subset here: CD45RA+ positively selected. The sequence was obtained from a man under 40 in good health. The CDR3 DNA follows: TGTGCCAGCAGCTTCGGCCAGGGCGACACTGAAGCTTTCTTT. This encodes CASSFGQGDTEAFF.